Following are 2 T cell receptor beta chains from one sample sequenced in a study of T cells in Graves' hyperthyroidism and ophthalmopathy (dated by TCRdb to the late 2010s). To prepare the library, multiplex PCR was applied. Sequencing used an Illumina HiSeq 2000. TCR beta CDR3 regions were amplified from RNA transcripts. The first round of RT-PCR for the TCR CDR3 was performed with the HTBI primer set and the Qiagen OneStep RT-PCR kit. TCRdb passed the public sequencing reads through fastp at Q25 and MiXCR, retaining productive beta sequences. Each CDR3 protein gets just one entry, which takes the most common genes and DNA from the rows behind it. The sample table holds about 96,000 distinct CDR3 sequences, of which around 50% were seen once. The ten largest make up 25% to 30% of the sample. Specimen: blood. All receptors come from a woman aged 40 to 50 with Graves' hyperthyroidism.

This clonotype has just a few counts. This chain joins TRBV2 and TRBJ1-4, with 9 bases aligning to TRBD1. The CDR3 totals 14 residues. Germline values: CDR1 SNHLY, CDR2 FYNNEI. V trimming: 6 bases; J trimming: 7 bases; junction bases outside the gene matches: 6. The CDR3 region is CASRAGTGSEKLFF. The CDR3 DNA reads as TGTGCCAGCAGAGCCGGGACAGGGTCTGAAAAACTGTTTTTT.

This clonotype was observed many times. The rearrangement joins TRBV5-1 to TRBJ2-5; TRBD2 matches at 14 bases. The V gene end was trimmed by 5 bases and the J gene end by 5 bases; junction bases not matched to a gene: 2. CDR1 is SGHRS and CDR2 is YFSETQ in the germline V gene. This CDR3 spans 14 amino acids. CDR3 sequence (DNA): TGCGCCAGCAGGGGACTAGCGGGAGTGGAGACCCAGTACTTC. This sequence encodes CASRGLAGVETQYF.